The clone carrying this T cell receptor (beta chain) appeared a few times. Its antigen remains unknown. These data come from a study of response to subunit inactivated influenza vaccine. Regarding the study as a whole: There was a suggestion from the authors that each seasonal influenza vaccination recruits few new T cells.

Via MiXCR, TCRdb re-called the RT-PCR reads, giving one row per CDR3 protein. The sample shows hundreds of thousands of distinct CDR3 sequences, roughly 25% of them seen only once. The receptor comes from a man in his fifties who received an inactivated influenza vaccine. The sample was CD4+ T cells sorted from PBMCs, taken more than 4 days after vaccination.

The CDR3 sequence is CASSRLAGLSYEQYF. The CDR3 nucleotides read TGTGCCAGCAGTCGGCTAGCGGGGTTATCCTACGAGCAGTACTTC. This chain connects TRBV6-2 or TRBV6-3 to TRBJ2-7; 9 nucleotides agree with TRBD2. CDR1 is MNHEY and CDR2 is SVGEGT in the germline V gene. The length of the CDR3 is 15 residues. Germline trimming cut 5 bases from V and 1 base from J; bases unmatched to any gene: 6.